The 20 T cell receptor beta chains below all came from one sample that was sequenced in a study of PD-1 blockade in classical Hodgkin lymphoma. Noted time point: cycle 4 day 1 (C4D1), after 5 to 7 weeks of nivolumab. Each patient's relapse followed autologous stem cell transplantation, and brentuximab vedotin exposure varied. Data came from immunoSEQ multiplex PCR; TCRdb stores just in-frame clones and leaves some out. The sample gives around 19,000 clones, more than 75% of which show up once; 7.2% is in the top ten. The sample here was peripheral blood mononuclear cells (PBMCs), taken before the fourth cycle of nivolumab. All receptors derive from a human donor with classical Hodgkin lymphoma.

This clone was found once. J is TRBJ1-1 and V is TRBV5-1, with unresolved D. Per germline, CDR1 SGHRS and CDR2 YFSETQ. With 3 bases removed from V and 0 bases from J, the gap between germline ends came to 6 bases. The CDR3 contains 13 residues. The CDR3 bases are TGCGCCAGCAGCTCGACACTGAACACTGAAGCTTTCTTT. It codes for CASSSTLNTEAFF.

This sequence joins TRBV7-9 and TRBJ2-1; maybe TRBD2 (5 bases). Germline CDR1 and CDR2: SEHNR and FQNEAQ (reference sequence). CDR3 length: 13 residues. CDR3 nucleotides: TGTGCTTCCCGCGCGGGCTCCTACAATGAGCAGTTCTTC. It translates to CASRAGSYNEQFF.

The chain carries TRBV5-4 and TRBJ2-2, with unresolved D. V gave up 0 bases and J gave up 1 base, with 7 bases separating them. Germline-derived CDR1 and CDR2 are SGHNT and YYREEE (reference sequence). The CDR3 extends over 15 amino acids. The CDR3 DNA reads TGTGCCAGCAGCTTGGGCGTCAGGAACACCGGGGAGCTGTTTTTT. Amino acid sequence: CASSLGVRNTGELFF.

The gene calls are TRBV5-1 and TRBJ2-5; D call uncertain. CDR1 is SGHRS, CDR2 YFSETQ, per germline. Trimming cost V 7 bases and J 3 bases, with 13 bases left between them. The CDR3 covers 13 residues. The CDR3 reads CASALGAEETQYF. CDR3 DNA sequence: TGCGCCAGCGCGCTTGGCGCCGAAGAGACCCAGTACTTC.

This clone occurred once. V and J are TRBV27 and TRBJ2-2; 7 positions match TRBD1. This CDR3 is built from 16 residues. Trimming removed 5 bases from V and 6 bases from J; junction bases left unmatched: 12. The germline CDR1 and CDR2 sequences are MNHEY and SMNVEV (reference sequence). This CDR3 is CASSARDRGYAGELFF. Here the CDR3 DNA reads TGTGCCAGCAGTGCCCGGGACAGAGGGTATGCCGGGGAGCTGTTTTTT.

In its sample, this clone was seen a few times. The rearrangement links TRBV5-1 to TRBJ1-1; D is ambiguous. V shed 0 bases and J shed 5 bases, with 11 bases lying between them. The CDR3 is 14 amino acids. Per the germline V gene, CDR1 is SGHRS and CDR2 is YFSETQ. The DNA of the CDR3 is TGCGCCAGCAGCTTGGGGAGCAGAGGAACTGAAGCTTTCTTT. This translates into CASSLGSRGTEAFF. Variable domain in full (rest from reference TRBV5-1 and TRBJ1-1): KAGVTQTPRYLIKTRGQQVTLSCSPISGHRSVSWYQQTPGQGLQFLFEYFSETQRNKGNFPGRFSGRQFSNSRSEMNVSTLELGDSALYLCASSLGSRGTEAFFGQGTRLTVV.

The chain employs TRBV27 and TRBJ1-1, with 7 bases matching TRBD1. Trimming took 4 bases from V and 4 from J; bases not matched to a gene: 9. The CDR3 covers 15 residues. Germline loops: CDR1 MNHEY, CDR2 SMNVEV (reference sequence). The CDR3 protein is CASSSRRGGSTEAFF. In DNA, the CDR3 is TGTGCCAGCAGTTCGCGACGAGGGGGCAGCACTGAAGCTTTCTTT.

A few counts support this clone. The rearrangement links TRBV9 to TRBJ2-5; 7 positions match TRBD2. The CDR3 length is 14 residues. Trimming removed 3 bases from V and 4 bases from J; junction bases left unmatched: 6. The germline CDR1 and CDR2 sequences are SGDLS and YYNGEE. Here the CDR3 DNA reads TGTGCCAGCAGCGGCGGGGGATTCAGAGAGACCCAGTACTTC. Translation gives CASSGGGFRETQYF.

The rearrangement links TRBV5-1 to TRBJ1-2, with 11 bases aligning to TRBD1. V trimming: 0 bases; J trimming: 4 bases; junction bases outside the gene matches: 5. Germline lookup yields CDR1 SGHRS and CDR2 YFSETQ. The CDR3 runs to 16 residues. For the CDR3, the DNA is TGCGCCAGCAGCTTGGCCGGGACAGGGGGTATCTATGGCTACACCTTC. Its translation is CASSLAGTGGIYGYTF. The complete variable domain, with remaining parts taken from reference TRBV5-1 and TRBJ1-2, reads KAGVTQTPRYLIKTRGQQVTLSCSPISGHRSVSWYQQTPGQGLQFLFEYFSETQRNKGNFPGRFSGRQFSNSRSEMNVSTLELGDSALYLCASSLAGTGGIYGYTFGSGTRLTVV.

The V gene is TRBV18, the J gene TRBJ1-1; 10 nucleotides match TRBD1. This CDR3 is built from 15 residues. The germline V gene has CDR1 KGHSH and CDR2 LQKENI. Trimming cost V 4 bases and J 5 bases; bases outside gene matches: 7. CDR3 sequence (DNA): TGTGCCAGCTCACAAGCCGGGACAGGGGATACTGAAGCTTTCTTT. Translated, it gives CASSQAGTGDTEAFF.

The chain recombines TRBV11-2 with TRBJ2-3; D is uncertain. The V gene's germline CDR1 is SGHAT and CDR2 FQNNGV. Trimming took 6 bases from V and 1 from J, leaving 14 bases between them. The length of the CDR3 is 15 residues. For the CDR3, the DNA is TGTGCCAGCAGTCCCCCCGGCGGAGGCACAGATACGCAGTATTTT. Its translation is CASSPPGGGTDTQYF.

This clone was observed a few times. This rearrangement joins TRBV5-1 to TRBJ1-3; TRBD1 is a possible D gene (5 bases). V was cut by 0 bases and J by 1 base, with 8 bases left in between. CDR1 is SGHRS, CDR2 YFSETQ, per germline. This CDR3 region has 15 residues. The CDR3 bases are TGCGCCAGCAGCTTGGCAAGGGGTTCTGGAAACACCATATATTTT. It encodes CASSLARGSGNTIYF.

In its sample, this clone was seen a few times. This rearrangement joins TRBV7-9 to TRBJ2-3; 8 positions match TRBD2. This CDR3 is built from 15 residues. The V segment lost 5 bases and the J segment 5 bases; nucleotides outside the gene matches: 9. Germline-derived CDR1 and CDR2 are SEHNR and FQNEAQ (reference sequence). The CDR3 sequence is CASSPPGTRRDTQYF. Written as DNA, the CDR3 is TGTGCCAGCAGCCCGCCCGGGACTAGACGAGATACGCAGTATTTT.

The chain recombines TRBV19 with TRBJ2-5, with 8 bases aligning to TRBD2. V gave up 5 bases and J gave up 5 bases; unmatched junction bases: 7. CDR1 and CDR2 from the germline V gene are LNHDA and SQIVND (reference sequence). CDR3 length: 14 residues. CDR3 amino acids: CASSAPGGRETQYF. The CDR3 DNA is TGTGCCAGTAGTGCCCCCGGCGGGAGGGAGACCCAGTACTTC. Looking up the rest from reference TRBV19 and TRBJ2-5 gives the full variable domain: DGGITQSPKYLFRKEGQNVTLSCEQNLNHDAMYWYRQDPGQGLRLIYYSQIVNDFQKGDIAEGYSVSREKKESFPLTVTSAQKNPTAFYLCASSAPGGRETQYFGPGTRLLVL.

The genes are TRBV2 and TRBJ1-2; D gene ambiguous. CDR3 size: 16 residues. Germline values: CDR1 SNHLY, CDR2 FYNNEI. V gave up 3 bases and J gave up 0 bases, with 14 bases separating them. The CDR3 protein is CASSDSAARSNYGYTF. CDR3 nucleotide sequence: TGTGCCAGCAGTGACTCAGCGGCCAGGTCTAACTATGGCTACACCTTC.

The chain joins TRBV27 to TRBJ2-7, with TRBD1 as a possible D gene (5 bases). The CDR3 extends over 12 amino acids. Germline CDR1 is MNHEY and CDR2 is SMNVEV (reference sequence). Trimming shortened V by 5 bases and J by 7 bases, and 12 bases separated the two germline ends. The CDR3 loop reads CASSPQGGEQYF. The DNA for the CDR3 is TGTGCCAGCAGTCCCCAGGGTGGGGAGCAGTACTTC.

The chain has TRBV25-1 and TRBJ2-3, with D perhaps TRBD1 (7 bases). The germline gives CDR1 MGHDK, CDR2 SYGVNS. Trimming removed 6 bases at V and 5 bases at J, with 15 bases between. This CDR3 has 14 residues. This chain's CDR3 is CASRSGGSIDTQYF. CDR3 sequence (DNA): TGTGCCAGCAGGTCAGGGGGGTCCATAGATACGCAGTATTTT.

V is TRBV29-1 and J is TRBJ1-2; 7 positions match TRBD1. V trimming: 7 bases; J trimming: 4 bases; junction bases outside the gene matches: 6. CDR3 length: 12 residues. Germline V gene sequence: CDR1 SQVTM, CDR2 ANQGSEA. CDR3 sequence (DNA): TGCAGCGCCACAGGGGCGGGCTATGGCTACACCTTC. It is translated as CSATGAGYGYTF.

The genes are TRBV7-6 and TRBJ2-7; 7 nucleotides line up with TRBD1. The germline gives CDR1 SGHVS, CDR2 FNYEAQ. V lost 2 bases to trimming and J lost 5 bases; unmatched junction nucleotides: 6. CDR3 length equals 14 residues. This CDR3 reads CASSLRDRVDEQYF. CDR3 DNA sequence: TGTGCCAGCAGCTTAAGAGACAGGGTGGACGAGCAGTACTTC.

The J gene is TRBJ2-6, the V gene TRBV28; 10 nucleotides agree with TRBD1. The CDR3 is made up of 18 amino acids. Germline V CDR1 and CDR2: MDHEN, SYDVKM. The V gene end was trimmed by 5 bases and the J gene end by 4 bases; junction bases not matched to a gene: 11. The CDR3 spells CASSLRDRGFIGANVLTF. The CDR3 nucleotides read TGTGCCAGCAGTCTCCGGGACAGGGGCTTCATAGGGGCCAACGTCCTGACTTTC.